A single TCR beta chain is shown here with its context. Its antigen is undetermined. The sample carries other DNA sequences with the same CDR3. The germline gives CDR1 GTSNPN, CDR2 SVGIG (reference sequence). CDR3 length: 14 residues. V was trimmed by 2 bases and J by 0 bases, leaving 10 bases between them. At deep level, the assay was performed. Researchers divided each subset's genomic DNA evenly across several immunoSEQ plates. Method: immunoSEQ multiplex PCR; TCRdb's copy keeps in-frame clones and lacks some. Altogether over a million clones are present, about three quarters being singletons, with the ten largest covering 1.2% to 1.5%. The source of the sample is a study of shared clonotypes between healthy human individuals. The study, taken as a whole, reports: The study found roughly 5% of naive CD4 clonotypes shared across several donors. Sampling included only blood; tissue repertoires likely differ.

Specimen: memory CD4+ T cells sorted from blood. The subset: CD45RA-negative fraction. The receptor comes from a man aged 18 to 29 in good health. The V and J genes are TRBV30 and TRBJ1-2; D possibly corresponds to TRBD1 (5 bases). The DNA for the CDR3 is TGTGCCTGGAGTCCGGGACCGTCTAACTATGGCTACACCTTC. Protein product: CAWSPGPSNYGYTF.